The 11 T cell receptor beta chains given below trace back to one sample, sequenced in a study of CD8+ T cells in alopecia areata. cDNA serving as the sequencing template came from extracted, reverse transcribed RNA. Profiling relied on immunoSEQ multiplex PCR, and the TCRdb table lists in-frame clones only, not all of them. The sample contains about 98,000 clones, 35% to 50% of which appear only once. The sample taken for sequencing was CD4+ T cells sorted from blood. These receptors all stem from a human donor with alopecia areata.

The chain links TRBV2 to TRBJ2-7; 8 nucleotides agree with TRBD1. The CDR3 spans 13 residues. Germline CDR1 SNHLY, CDR2 FYNNEI. V shed 6 bases, J shed 4 bases, and the junction held 5 bases outside the gene matches. CDR3 DNA: TGTGCCAGCAGCGGACAGGGACGATACGAGCAGTACTTC. It yields the protein CASSGQGRYEQYF.

The J gene is TRBJ2-7, the V gene TRBV20-1; the D is unclear. V was clipped by 4 bases and J by 5 bases, with 9 bases between them. This CDR3 is 11 amino acids long. Germline-derived CDR1 and CDR2 are DFQATT and SNEGSKA (reference sequence). CDR3 sequence reads: CSATHVDEQYF. The CDR3 DNA is TGCAGTGCTACCCACGTGGACGAGCAGTACTTC.

V usage is TRBV29-1 and J usage is TRBJ2-7; 10 bases align to TRBD2. Per the germline V gene, CDR1 is SQVTM and CDR2 is ANQGSEA. CDR3 length equals 13 residues. With V trimmed by 6 bases and J by 2 bases, 4 bases remained unmatched. CDR3 in amino acids: CSVGLAQAYEQYF. The CDR3 coding sequence is TGCAGCGTGGGACTAGCGCAGGCCTACGAGCAGTACTTC.

This clone was detected a few times. V and J are TRBV29-1 and TRBJ1-1; a weak D match, TRBD1 (6 bases). Trimming took off 5 bases at V and 0 bases at J, with 13 bases between the two ends. Germline values: CDR1 SQVTM, CDR2 ANQGSEA. The CDR3 spans 14 residues. The CDR3 DNA follows: TGCAGCGTTCGGAGAAACAGGGTGAACACTGAAGCTTTCTTT. Translating gives CSVRRNRVNTEAFF.

The chain combines TRBV4-3 with TRBJ2-2, with D possibly being TRBD2 (7 bases). CDR3 length: 16 amino acids. Germline V gene data show CDR1 as LGHNA and CDR2 as YSLEER. V was cut by 3 bases and J by 4 bases, with 15 bases left in between. CDR3 protein: CASSHRGTTSTGELFF. The DNA of the CDR3 is TGCGCCAGCAGCCATAGGGGGACTACCTCCACCGGGGAGCTGTTTTTT.

This clone was picked up a small number of times. Other DNA sequences from this sample encode an identical CDR3 as well. The chain employs TRBV30 and TRBJ2-7, with no clear D. V lost 0 bases and J 1 base, leaving 4 bases between the germline ends. Germline assignment: CDR1 GTSNPN and CDR2 SVGIG (reference sequence). The CDR3 consists of 12 residues. CDR3 in amino acids: CAWSVGSYEQYF. CDR3 coding DNA: TGTGCCTGGAGTGTAGGGTCCTACGAGCAGTACTTC. The full variable domain, rest sourced from reference TRBV30 and TRBJ2-7, is SQTIHQWPATLVQPVGSPLSLECTVEGTSNPNLYWYRQAAGRGLQLLFYSVGIGQISSEVPQNLSASRPQDRQFILSSKKLLLSDSGFYLCAWSVGSYEQYFGPGTRLTVT.

The chain couples TRBV30 to TRBJ2-7; D remains ambiguous. The germline V and J ends were trimmed by 0 bases and 9 bases, with 12 bases remaining between them. The CDR3 is made up of 12 amino acids. CDR1 and CDR2 from the germline V gene are GTSNPN and SVGIG (reference sequence). CDR3 sequence reads: CAWSVRTPGQYF. The CDR3 DNA sequence: TGTGCCTGGAGTGTACGAACTCCCGGGCAGTACTTC.

The table lists this clone with a few counts. This chain connects TRBV18 to TRBJ2-7, with 9 bases fitting TRBD1. Losses at the gene ends were 0 bases for V and 7 bases for J; bases not matched to a gene: 7. There are 15 residues in the CDR3. Germline-derived CDR1 and CDR2 are KGHSH and LQKENI. In DNA form, the CDR3 reads TGTGCCAGCTCACCACCCGCACGGACAGGGGAAGAGCAGTACTTC. Residues: CASSPPARTGEEQYF.

The V call is TRBV30, the J call TRBJ1-1, with 7 bases identical to TRBD1. V lost 2 bases to trimming and J lost 9 bases; unmatched junction nucleotides: 9. This CDR3 is 13 amino acids long. In germline, CDR1 is GTSNPN, CDR2 SVGIG (reference sequence). The CDR3 spells CAWSPQTQGKAFF. The CDR3 DNA is TGTGCCTGGAGTCCCCAAACACAGGGGAAAGCTTTCTTT.

In this sample, this clone turned up once. The chain uses TRBV30 and TRBJ1-5, with D perhaps TRBD1 (6 bases). CDR1 and CDR2 from the germline V gene are GTSNPN and SVGIG (reference sequence). This CDR3 comprises 13 residues. Between the trimmed V and J ends, which lost 5 bases and 1 base, there was a span of 9 bases. The CDR3 region is CAWEQGSNQPQHF. Written as DNA, the CDR3 is TGTGCCTGGGAGCAGGGGAGCAATCAGCCCCAGCATTTT.

The chain couples TRBV4-2 to TRBJ2-1; TRBD1 might be the D (5 bases). Germline V gives CDR1 LGHNA, CDR2 YNFKEQ. The CDR3 is 16 amino acids. Trimming stripped 0 bases from V and 2 bases from J, with 11 bases between. The CDR3 loop reads CASSQENRNPYNEQFF. Here the CDR3 DNA reads TGTGCCAGCAGCCAAGAGAACAGGAACCCCTACAATGAGCAGTTCTTC.